This paragraph covers one TCR beta chain sequence. TCRdb independently ran MiXCR on the RT-PCR reads; one entry per CDR3 protein. Of some 960,000 distinct CDR3 sequences in the sample, roughly 17% were seen once. The sample belongs to a study of patients and donors after allogeneic stem cell transplantation. Germline loops: CDR1 KGHDR, CDR2 SFDVKD. The CDR3 has 15 amino acids. With 3 bases clipped from V and 4 bases from J, the junction kept 5 bases outside the gene matches. The sequence came from a human donor who was either an allogeneic HSCT recipient or a stem cell or donor lymphocyte infusion donor (not recorded which). It is not recorded whose cells these are; they may come from a transplant donor. Sequences were obtained from blood, either unsorted or a sorted T cell fraction (not recorded which). The chain couples TRBV24-1 to TRBJ2-1, with 7 bases identical to TRBD1. CDR3 nucleotides: TGTGCCACCAGTGATCCCAGGGGACAGTACAATGAGCAGTTCTTC. Translating it yields CATSDPRGQYNEQFF.